One sample yielded the 20 T cell receptor beta chains listed below, sequenced in a study of blood T cell repertoires in COVID-19. The table came from immunoSEQ multiplex PCR; TCRdb's copy has only in-frame clones and leaves some out. The sample has about 63,000 clones, 60% to 85% seen once. The sequenced material came from peripheral blood. These TCRs come from a woman of 80 years or more with acute or convalescent COVID-19.

V and J are TRBV6-2 or TRBV6-3 and TRBJ2-7; D perhaps matches TRBD2 (5 bases). CDR1 MNHEY and CDR2 SVGEGT come from the germline V gene. The CDR3 has 12 residues. Between the trimmed V and J ends, which lost 2 bases and 10 bases, there was a span of 12 bases. The CDR3 nucleotides are TGTGCCAGCAGTTACCCGGAGCGGCAACAGTACTTC. Its protein is CASSYPERQQYF.

DNA of the CDR3: TGTGCCAGCAGTTACTCGACAGGGTCTTCTGAAGCTTTCTTT. Protein sequence: CASSYSTGSSEAFF. The chain employs TRBV6-6 and TRBJ1-1, with TRBD1 identical over 7 bases. The CDR3 is 14 amino acids. The ends lost 0 bases at V and 6 bases at J; junction bases unmatched: 4. Per germline, CDR1 MNHNY and CDR2 SVGAGI (reference sequence).

V is TRBV21-1 and J is TRBJ2-1; the table's D call, TRBD2, was not checked against the DNA. TRBV21-1 is a pseudogene. The CDR3 loop spans 17 amino acids. CDR3 DNA: TGTGCCAGCAGCAGACGGACTAGCGGAAGCTCCTACAATGAGCAGTTCTTC. Protein product: CASSRRTSGSSYNEQFF.

The chain uses TRBV15 and TRBJ2-4; D is perhaps TRBD1 (9 bases). The germline V gene encodes CDR1 LNHNV and CDR2 YYDKDF (reference sequence). Trimming took 3 bases from V and 9 from J, leaving 18 bases between them. The CDR3 length is 15 residues. The CDR3 sequence: CATSRAGGQGGIQYF. CDR3 bases: TGTGCCACCAGCAGGGCGGGGGGACAGGGCGGCATTCAGTACTTC.

The V gene is TRBV28, the J gene TRBJ2-3, with TRBD2 matching over 11 bases. The CDR3 loop spans 14 amino acids. With V trimmed by 6 bases and J by 4 bases, 3 bases remained unmatched. Germline V lookup: CDR1 MDHEN, CDR2 SYDVKM. This chain's CDR3 is CASSLAGGPDTQYF. The CDR3 DNA reads TGTGCCAGCAGCCTAGCGGGAGGCCCAGATACGCAGTATTTT.

V usage is TRBV11-2 and J usage is TRBJ1-2; 8 bases are a match to TRBD1. V was pared by 5 bases and J by 2 bases, with 4 bases of the junction left unmatched. There are 14 residues in the CDR3. CDR1 and CDR2 (germline): SGHAT, FQNNGV. CDR3 protein: CASSLGQGNYGYTF. CDR3 DNA sequence: TGTGCCAGCAGCCTAGGACAGGGCAACTATGGCTACACCTTC.

This chain's CDR3 is CASSSRLAGGPSQETQYF. The CDR3 DNA sequence: TGTGCCAGCAGTTCCCGACTAGCGGGAGGGCCCTCCCAAGAGACCCAGTACTTC. This chain joins TRBV6-2 or TRBV6-3 and TRBJ2-5, with 14 bases that match TRBD2. Germline V gene data show CDR1 as MNHEY and CDR2 as SVGEGT. This CDR3 contains 18 residues. Losses at the gene ends were 4 bases for V and 1 base for J; bases not matched to a gene: 8.

The chain joins TRBV18 to TRBJ1-4, with TRBD1 matching 12 bases. Germline V gives CDR1 KGHSH, CDR2 LQKENI. CDR3 length: 18 amino acids. Trimming took 4 bases from V and 6 from J; bases not matched to a gene: 12. CDR3 sequence (DNA): TGTGCCAGCTCACGGACCGGGACAGGGGGCCAGGTAGATGAAAAACTGTTTTTT. Translating gives CASSRTGTGGQVDEKLFF.

This clone was seen a single time. This chain uses TRBV4-2 with TRBJ1-2, with D possibly matching TRBD1 (6 bases). The V end was cut by 2 bases, the J end by 4 bases, with 14 bases between. CDR1 is LGHNA and CDR2 is YNFKEQ in the germline V gene. The CDR3 length is 15 residues. The CDR3 DNA is TGTGCCAGCAGCCAACAGCGGGGGCCTTTCTATGGCTACACCTTC. It translates to CASSQQRGPFYGYTF.

The chain carries TRBV14 and TRBJ2-7; 8 bases match TRBD1. Germline V gene sequence: CDR1 SGHDN, CDR2 FVKESK. The J segment lost 1 base and the V segment lost 1 base, leaving 3 bases of the junction unmatched. The CDR3 has 15 amino acids. The CDR3 protein is CASSQGRTGSYEQYF. The CDR3 DNA is TGTGCCAGCAGCCAAGGGAGGACAGGGTCCTACGAGCAGTACTTC. The full variable domain, completed using reference TRBV14 and TRBJ2-7, is EAGVTQFPSHSVIEKGQTVTLRCDPISGHDNLYWYRRVMGKEIKFLLHFVKESKQDESGMPNNRFLAERTGGTYSTLKVQPAELEDSGVYFCASSQGRTGSYEQYFGPGTRLTVT.

V is TRBV14 and J is TRBJ2-1; TRBD1 might be the D (5 bases). Trimming took off 4 bases at V and 4 bases at J, with 11 bases between the two ends. CDR1 is SGHDN and CDR2 is FVKESK in the germline V gene. The CDR3 runs to 14 residues. The CDR3 nucleotides are TGTGCCAGCAGCCTGAGACAGAAGTACAATGAGCAGTTCTTC. Translating gives CASSLRQKYNEQFF.

Worth noting for this clone: Distinct nucleotide sequences in the sample also encode this CDR3. The rearrangement links TRBV6-4 to TRBJ2-3; D is possibly TRBD1 (5 bases). Trimming stripped 2 bases from V and 6 bases from J, with 9 bases between. This CDR3 comprises 13 residues. Germline V CDR1 and CDR2: MRHNA, SNTAGT. Here the CDR3 DNA reads TGTGCCAGCAGTGACGAAGGGGCCGATACGCAGTATTTT. Translated, it gives CASSDEGADTQYF.

The chain couples TRBV7-2 to TRBJ2-3, with D perhaps matching TRBD2 (5 bases). This CDR3 has 15 amino acids. Germline assignment: CDR1 SGHTA and CDR2 FQGNSA. V was shortened by 2 bases and J by 3 bases, with 12 bases between the two germline ends. The CDR3 here is CASSLSPRRTDTQYF. The CDR3, as DNA: TGTGCCAGCAGCTTATCCCCCAGGAGGACAGATACGCAGTATTTT. Full variable domain (rest looked up from reference TRBV7-2 and TRBJ2-3): GAGVSQSPSNKVTEKGKDVELRCDPISGHTALYWYRQSLGQGLEFLIYFQGNSAPDKSGLPSDRFSAERTGGSVSTLTIQRTQQEDSAVYLCASSLSPRRTDTQYFGPGTRLTVL.

The V gene is TRBV7-2, the J gene TRBJ2-5; 7 positions match TRBD2. The CDR3 totals 13 residues. J was trimmed by 4 bases and V by 5 bases; bases with no gene match: 4. The germline CDR1 and CDR2 sequences are SGHTA and FQGNSA. CDR3 nucleotides: TGTGCCAGCAGCGGGACTACTTTAGAGACCCAGTACTTC. As protein: CASSGTTLETQYF.

This clone was seen only a few times. This chain connects TRBV7-9 to TRBJ1-2; 12 bases are shared with TRBD1. The CDR3 totals 16 residues. The ends lost 6 bases at V and 6 bases at J; junction bases unmatched: 11. Germline V gene sequence: CDR1 SEHNR, CDR2 FQNEAQ (reference sequence). CDR3 amino acids: CASRPPTGTGGNGYTF. DNA of the CDR3: TGTGCCAGCAGGCCTCCTACCGGGACAGGGGGCAATGGCTACACCTTC.

The rearrangement joins TRBV4-2 to TRBJ2-3; 12 bases match TRBD2. Germline V gene data show CDR1 as LGHNA and CDR2 as YNFKEQ. The CDR3 has 15 residues. V was pared by 4 bases and J by 4 bases, with 3 bases of the junction left unmatched. As DNA, the CDR3 is TGTGCCAGCAGCCCTACTAGCGGGAGGCCAGATACGCAGTATTTT. Protein: CASSPTSGRPDTQYF.

The chain carries TRBV30 and TRBJ1-6; D perhaps matches TRBD1 (5 bases). The germline V gene encodes CDR1 GTSNPN and CDR2 SVGIG (reference sequence). The CDR3 has 17 residues. With 5 bases removed from V and 0 bases from J, the gap between germline ends came to 17 bases. The CDR3 sequence: CAWGKGPGGSYNSPLHF. In DNA form, the CDR3 reads TGTGCCTGGGGGAAGGGACCCGGGGGCTCCTATAATTCACCCCTCCACTTT.

The chain recombines TRBV5-1 with TRBJ2-5; the D gene is possibly TRBD2 (6 bases). This CDR3 region has 13 residues. V lost 7 bases, J lost 5 bases, and 15 bases lay in between. The germline CDR1 and CDR2 sequences are SGHRS and YFSETQ. The CDR3 DNA follows: TGCGCCAGCGGTCGGGGTAGCGGCGAGACCCAGTACTTC. This translates into CASGRGSGETQYF. The complete variable domain, with remaining parts taken from reference TRBV5-1 and TRBJ2-5, reads KAGVTQTPRYLIKTRGQQVTLSCSPISGHRSVSWYQQTPGQGLQFLFEYFSETQRNKGNFPGRFSGRQFSNSRSEMNVSTLELGDSALYLCASGRGSGETQYFGPGTRLLVL.

The chain couples TRBV9 to TRBJ2-2; 7 bases agree with TRBD2. V was pared by 0 bases and J by 4 bases, with 3 bases of the junction left unmatched. The CDR3 contains 15 residues. The germline V gene has CDR1 SGDLS and CDR2 YYNGEE. CDR3 residues: CASSVDGRGTGELFF. The DNA of the CDR3 is TGTGCCAGCAGCGTAGATGGGAGGGGCACCGGGGAGCTGTTTTTT.

This chain joins TRBV30 and TRBJ2-1; 15 nucleotides align to TRBD2. This CDR3 is built from 16 residues. V was pared by 1 base and J by 5 bases, with 3 bases of the junction left unmatched. Germline CDR1 is GTSNPN and CDR2 is SVGIG (reference sequence). The CDR3 region has the DNA TGTGCCTGGAGTGGGACTAGCGGGAGGGCCAACAATGAGCAGTTCTTC. It specifies CAWSGTSGRANNEQFF. Full variable domain (outside the CDR3, taken from reference TRBV30 and TRBJ2-1): SQTIHQWPATLVQPVGSPLSLECTVEGTSNPNLYWYRQAAGRGLQLLFYSVGIGQISSEVPQNLSASRPQDRQFILSSKKLLLSDSGFYLCAWSGTSGRANNEQFFGPGTRLTVL.